This paragraph covers one TCR beta chain sequence. The sample belongs to a study of technical replicates of blood from several donors. Assay: immunoSEQ multiplex PCR; the TCRdb copy retains only in-frame clones and omits some. The sample carries roughly 64,000 clones, less than 90% recorded once. Trimming took 7 bases from V and 7 from J, leaving 10 bases between them. The germline CDR1 and CDR2 sequences are LNHDA and SQIVND (reference sequence). The CDR3 has 11 residues. Sample: PBMCs. The chain employs TRBV19 and TRBJ1-1; D unclear. This clonotype originated in a human donor in good health. Some clones in this sample may be carry-over from other donors' samples. CDR3 residues: CASIRVGEAFF. As DNA, the CDR3 is TGTGCCAGTATTCGAGTCGGTGAAGCTTTCTTT.